What follows describes a single T cell receptor beta chain. Per-base qualities were not stored, and no clone one base away is much larger. Thawed, overnight-rested PBMC were stained with GMM-loaded CD1B tetramer, a Live/Dead dye and anti-CD3, then sorted on a FACS Aria II. The CD1B tetramers were loaded with C32 glucose monomycolate that had been purified from Rhodococcus equi. Before cryopreservation, the PBMC later used for tetramer sorting had been depleted of CD14-expressing monocytes as part of a separate study. From each donor, 95,000 to 100,000 tetramer-negative cells were sorted and analyzed together with the tetramer-positive cells. Antigen-specific T cells were sorted from a handful of healthy South African adults using GMM-loaded CD1B tetramers. The germline V gene (reference sequence) sets CDR1 to SEHNR and CDR2 to FQNEAQ. Inclusive of the bounding cysteine and phenylalanine, the CDR3 is 12 residues long. The CDR3 DNA has 36 bases and is translated from base 1. Trimming removed 7 bases from V and 10 bases from J, leaving 14 bases between the germline ends.

The sample belongs to a study of T cells in tuberculosis (dated by TCRdb to about 2018). A note on the overall study: The study combined CD1B tetramers and high-throughput TCR immunosequencing to characterize T cells specific for the mycobacterial lipid antigen glucose monomycolate (GMM).

Because TCR-alpha and TCR-beta chains were sequenced unpaired, no information on chain pairing was available. The immunoSEQ multiplex PCR assay was used to generate TCR libraries, with TCR-beta and/or TCR-alpha/delta assays applied to each sample. The amplified TCR libraries were sequenced on the Illumina high-throughput platform. The study's own analysis went as follows. Clustering and dimensionality reduction were performed using pairwise TCRdist distances among GMM-specific receptors from ex vivo sorted or in vitro expanded T cells. Sequence motifs, defined by gene usage and CDR3 content, were tested for enrichment in tetramer-positive compared with tetramer-negative populations. Not all clones reach the TCRdb copy of this immuneACCESS table, which keeps in-frame sequences only. Checked studies attribute under half of the gap to unresolved V genes and leave the rest unexplained. V and J calls and clone size are given by that table; D and trimming were obtained from the DNA. The sample includes approximately 59,000 clones, with 70% to 90% observed a single time. Around a fifth of the sample lies in the top ten.

Points the paper makes about the study in general: T cells that bind the CD1B-GMM tetramer with low affinity may not have been captured by the stringent sort gate.

Rearrangement joined TRBV7-9 to TRBJ2-1, and perhaps TRBD2 as D gene, on 7 matching bases. This TCR was sampled from an adult woman with latent tuberculosis. Sequencing input: CD1b-GMM tetramer-negative cells sorted from PBMCs. The cell subset or site label, as the study defines it: T cells not binding CD1B-GMM tetramer, sorted from same donor. The CDR3 has the sequence CASNIAGAEQFF. The DNA sequence is TGTGCCAGCAACATCGCGGGGGCCGAGCAGTTCTTC.